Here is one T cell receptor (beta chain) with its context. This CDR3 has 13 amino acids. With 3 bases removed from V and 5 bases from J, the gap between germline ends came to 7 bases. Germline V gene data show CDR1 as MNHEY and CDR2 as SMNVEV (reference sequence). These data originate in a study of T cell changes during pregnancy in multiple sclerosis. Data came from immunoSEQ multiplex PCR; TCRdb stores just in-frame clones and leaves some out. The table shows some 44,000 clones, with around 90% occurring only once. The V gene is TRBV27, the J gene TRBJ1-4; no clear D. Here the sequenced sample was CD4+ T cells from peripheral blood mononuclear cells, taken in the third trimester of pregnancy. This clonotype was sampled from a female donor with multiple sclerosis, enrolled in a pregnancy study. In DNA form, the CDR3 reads TGTGCCAGCAGTTTCAGGCGCAATGAAAAACTGTTTTTT. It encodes CASSFRRNEKLFF.